This T cell receptor (beta chain) was documented in a study of monozygotic twins with inflammatory bowel disease. An amount of roughly 3,500 ng of total RNA was used for each TCR library. Template switching incorporated UMIs with a 6-nucleotide sample barcode. After re-calling the 5' RACE reads, TCRdb lists one entry per CDR3 protein, DNA absent. This sample lists 300,000 to 400,000 distinct CDR3 sequences; its ten largest clones have 2.5% to 3%. Per germline, CDR1 MNHEY and CDR2 SVGAGI. The CDR3 has 14 amino acids. V is TRBV6-5 and J is TRBJ2-7; TCRdb names TRBD1, which stays unverified in the absence of DNA. The sequencing input was blood. This clonotype was obtained from a human donor with ulcerative colitis or Crohn's disease, or a healthy co-twin of an affected twin (not recorded which). The CDR3 sequence: CASSLQGFPYEQYF.